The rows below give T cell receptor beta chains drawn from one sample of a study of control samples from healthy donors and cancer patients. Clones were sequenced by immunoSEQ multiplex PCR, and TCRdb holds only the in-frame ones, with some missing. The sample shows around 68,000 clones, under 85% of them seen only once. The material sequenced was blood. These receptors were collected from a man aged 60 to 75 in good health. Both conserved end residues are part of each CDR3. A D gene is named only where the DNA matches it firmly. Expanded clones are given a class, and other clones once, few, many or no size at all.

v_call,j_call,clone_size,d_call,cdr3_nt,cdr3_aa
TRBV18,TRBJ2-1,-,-,TGTGCCAGCTCACAGGTCCGGACGGAGACGAATGAGCAGTTCTTC,CASSQVRTETNEQFF
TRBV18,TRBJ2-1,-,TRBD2,TGTGCCAGCTCACCCAGCGGGAGGGGGTACAATGAGCAGTTCTTC,CASSPSGRGYNEQFF
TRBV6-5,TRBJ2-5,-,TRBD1,TGTGCCAGCAGTTACGGGACAGACGGGACCCAGTACTTC,CASSYGTDGTQYF
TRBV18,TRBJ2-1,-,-,TGTGCCAGCTCAACTCAGCGACCCTCCTCCTACAATGAGCAGTTCTTC,CASSTQRPSSYNEQFF
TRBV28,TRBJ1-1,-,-,TGTGCCAGCAGACCCCAAAAACAGAACACTGAAGCTTTCTTT,CASRPQKQNTEAFF
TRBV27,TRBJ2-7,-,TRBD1,TGTGCCAGCAGTTTATGGGGCCCAACAGGGGGCTCCTACGAGCAGTACTTC,CASSLWGPTGGSYEQYF
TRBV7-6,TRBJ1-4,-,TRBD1,TGTGCCAGCAGTCACGACAGGGGAGGTGAAAAACTGTTTTTT,CASSHDRGGEKLFF
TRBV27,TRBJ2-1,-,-,TGTGCCAGCAGCTCCCCCCAGGGCGGGGACAATGAGCAGTTCTTC,CASSSPQGGDNEQFF
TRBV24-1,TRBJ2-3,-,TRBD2,TGTGCCACCAGTGATCCTCCGCGGCGCGGGAGGGCCAAAGATACGCAGTATTTT,CATSDPPRRGRAKDTQYF
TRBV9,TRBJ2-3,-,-,TGTGCCAGCAGCGTAGTAGGGGGGGTAGCAGATACGCAGTATTTT,CASSVVGGVADTQYF
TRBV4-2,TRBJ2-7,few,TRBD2,TGTGCCAGCAGCCAAGATCTGGGACTAGCGGGAGTGAGGACGCCCTACGAGCAGTACTTC,CASSQDLGLAGVRTPYEQYF
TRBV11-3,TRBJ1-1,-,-,TGTGCCAGCAGCTTCGGCAGGAACACTGAAGCTTTCTTT,CASSFGRNTEAFF
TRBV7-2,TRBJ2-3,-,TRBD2,TGTGCCAGCAGCATGGGAGGGGACGACACAGATACGCAGTATTTT,CASSMGGDDTDTQYF
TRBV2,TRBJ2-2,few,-,TGTGCCAGCAGTGAAATCAGAAGCACCGGGGAGCTGTTTTTT,CASSEIRSTGELFF
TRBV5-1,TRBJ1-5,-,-,TGCGCCAGCAGCCTCGACGCTGCTTATCAGCCCCAGCATTTT,CASSLDAAYQPQHF
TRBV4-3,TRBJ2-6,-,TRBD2,TGCGCCAGCGGCGCCGGGAGGACCTCTGGGGCCAACGTCCTGACTTTC,CASGAGRTSGANVLTF
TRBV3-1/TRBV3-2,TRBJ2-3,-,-,TGTGCCAGCAGCCAAGCAGATACGCAGTATTTT,CASSQADTQYF
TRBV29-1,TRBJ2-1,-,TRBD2,TGCAGCGTTTGCGACGGGAGGGTCGATGAGCAGTTCTTC,CSVCDGRVDEQFF
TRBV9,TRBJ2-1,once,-,TGTGCCAGCAGCGTAGCACTGTACAATGAGCAGTTCTTC,CASSVALYNEQFF
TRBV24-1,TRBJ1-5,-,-,TGTGCCACCAGTGACTTAATAGGACAGAATAGCAATCAGCCCCAGCATTTT,CATSDLIGQNSNQPQHF
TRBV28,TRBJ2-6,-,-,TGTGCCAGCAGGCGCCTTGCTACCGGGGCCAACGTCCTGACTTTC,CASRRLATGANVLTF
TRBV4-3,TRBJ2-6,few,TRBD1,TGCGCCAGCAGCCATGCAGGGGGTAGTGGGGCCAACGTCCTGACTTTC,CASSHAGGSGANVLTF
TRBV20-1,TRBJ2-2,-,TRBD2,TGCAGTGCTAGTCGGCTAGCGGGAGTTTCCGGGGAGCTGTTTTTT,CSASRLAGVSGELFF
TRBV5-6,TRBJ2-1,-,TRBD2,TGTGCCAGCAGCTTGGCCTTTAGCGGGAGGGCCACCTACAATGAGCAGTTCTTC,CASSLAFSGRATYNEQFF
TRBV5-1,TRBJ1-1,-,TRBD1,TGCGCCAGCAGCCGTGGGACAGGGGCTGGGGACACTGAAGCTTTCTTT,CASSRGTGAGDTEAFF
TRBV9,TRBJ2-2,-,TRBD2,TGTGCCAGCAGCGACACTAGCGGGGCAACCGGGGAGCTGTTTTTT,CASSDTSGATGELFF
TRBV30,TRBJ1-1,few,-,TGTGCCTGGAGTGGGGGGGGGAGCGGACAGAACACTGAAGCTTTCTTT,CAWSGGGSGQNTEAFF
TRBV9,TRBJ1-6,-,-,TGTGCCAGCAGCGTAGGCGGAGAATATAATTCACCCCTCCACTTT,CASSVGGEYNSPLHF
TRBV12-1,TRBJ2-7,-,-,TGTGCCAGCAGCCTTGAGGGGACAGGAGTTTACGAGCAGTACTTC,CASSLEGTGVYEQYF
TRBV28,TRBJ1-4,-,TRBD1,TGTGCCAGCAGTATCCGGACAGGGCTGAATGAAAAACTGTTTTTT,CASSIRTGLNEKLFF
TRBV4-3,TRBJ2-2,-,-,TGCGCCAGCAGCCAAGATACGCGGCCCTCGAACACCGGGGAGCTGTTTTTT,CASSQDTRPSNTGELFF
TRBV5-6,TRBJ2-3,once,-,TGTGCCAGCAGCTTGGGGAGCACAGATACGCAGTATTTT,CASSLGSTDTQYF
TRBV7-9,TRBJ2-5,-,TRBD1,TGTGCCAGCAGCTTAGGGACAGGAGAAGAGACCCAGTACTTC,CASSLGTGEETQYF
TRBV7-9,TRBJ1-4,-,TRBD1,TGTGCCAGCAGCTTATGGTCGCGGACAGGGCAGGAAAAACTGTTTTTT,CASSLWSRTGQEKLFF
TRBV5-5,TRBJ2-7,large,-,TGTGCCAGCAGCTGGAGTAGCGGCTACGAGCAGTACTTC,CASSWSSGYEQYF
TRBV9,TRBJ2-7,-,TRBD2,TGTGCCAGCAGCGGGCCGGGGGGGGTGGATGAGCAGTACTTC,CASSGPGGVDEQYF
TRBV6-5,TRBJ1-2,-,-,TGTGCCAGCAGTTACTCCGGGGGGAACTATGGCTACACCTTC,CASSYSGGNYGYTF
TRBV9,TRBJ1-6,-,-,TGTGCCAGCAGCGCGGACAATTCACCCCTCCACTTT,CASSADNSPLHF
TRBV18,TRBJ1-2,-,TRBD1,TGTGCCAGCTCACCACAAACCCGACAGGGTGCGAGCGGCTACACCTTC,CASSPQTRQGASGYTF
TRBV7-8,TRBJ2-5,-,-,TGTGCCAGCAGCTTACAGGGGGGGATCTGGGAGACCCAGTACTTC,CASSLQGGIWETQYF
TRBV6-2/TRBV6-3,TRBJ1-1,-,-,TGTGCCAGCAGTTACTCTCACAGGACGAACACTGAAGCTTTCTTT,CASSYSHRTNTEAFF
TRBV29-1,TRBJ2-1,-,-,TGCAGCGTTGGTGAGCGCCTGGGGCAGTTCTTC,CSVGERLGQFF
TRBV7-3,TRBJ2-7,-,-,TGTGCCAGCAGCCTGGGCCAGGGCCCTACCTACGAGCAGTACTTC,CASSLGQGPTYEQYF
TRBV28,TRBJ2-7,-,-,TGTGCCAGCACCCCCGGGGGTTCTGGCCTGTACTTC,CASTPGGSGLYF
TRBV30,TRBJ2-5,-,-,TGTGCCTGGAGTGTAAAGTCCGCCGACCAAGAGACCCAGTACTTC,CAWSVKSADQETQYF
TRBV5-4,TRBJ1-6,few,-,TGTGCCAGCACCCCCGGGGGGCAGGGAAATTCACCCCTCCACTTT,CASTPGGQGNSPLHF
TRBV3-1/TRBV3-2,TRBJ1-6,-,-,TGTGCCAGCAGCCTCCGCTCCTATAATTCACCCCTCCACTTT,CASSLRSYNSPLHF
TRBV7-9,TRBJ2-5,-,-,TGTGCCAGCAGCTTAGCGGCTTTACAAGAGACCCAGTACTTC,CASSLAALQETQYF
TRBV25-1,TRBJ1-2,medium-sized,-,TGTGCCAGCAGTGGAATGCCGCGGTATGGCTACACCTTC,CASSGMPRYGYTF
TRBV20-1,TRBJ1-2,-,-,TGCAGTGCTAGTCCCCCTTTATGGTATGGCTACACCTTC,CSASPPLWYGYTF
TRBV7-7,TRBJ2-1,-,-,TGTGCCAGCAGCTTACAGGAGAGCAATGAGCAGTTCTTC,CASSLQESNEQFF
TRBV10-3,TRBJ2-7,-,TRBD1,TGTGCCATCAGAGACAGGGCCTACGAGCAGTACTTC,CAIRDRAYEQYF
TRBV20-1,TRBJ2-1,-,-,TGCAGGATTGCTGCGGGCAATGAGCAGTTCTTC,CRIAAGNEQFF
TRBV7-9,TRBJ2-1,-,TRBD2,TGTGCCAGCAGCGGGAGGGGAATGGTAAATGAGCAGTTCTTC,CASSGRGMVNEQFF
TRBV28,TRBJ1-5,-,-,TGTGCCAGCACTAAAAGGAGGGACAATCAGCCCCAGCATTTT,CASTKRRDNQPQHF
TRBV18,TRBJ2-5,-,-,TGTGCCAGCTCACAAAACAGTGAAGAGACCCAGTACTTC,CASSQNSEETQYF
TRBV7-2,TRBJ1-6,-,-,TGTGCCAGCAGCCCGCCGGGCCTCTATAATTCACCCCTCCACTTT,CASSPPGLYNSPLHF
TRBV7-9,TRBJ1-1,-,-,TGTGCCAGCAGTCGTGGGACACAGAACACTGAAGCTTTCTTT,CASSRGTQNTEAFF
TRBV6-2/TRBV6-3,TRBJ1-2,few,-,TGTGCCAGCAGTCGAGCACCCAACATCTATGGCTACACCTTC,CASSRAPNIYGYTF